The 7 T cell receptor beta chains presented below share a single source sample, sequenced in a study of shared clonotypes between healthy human individuals. Using immunoSEQ multiplex PCR, the repertoire was profiled, and TCRdb retains in-frame clones only, with some absent. Of some 2,000,000 clones detected, under 97% appear once; the ten largest clones hold roughly 0.13%. What was sequenced was naive CD4+ T cells sorted from blood. Noted subset: CD45RA+ positively selected. The receptors shown here come from a man younger than 35 in good health.

This chain connects TRBV27 to TRBJ2-7, with 12 bases identical to TRBD2. The trim removed 3 bases at V and 4 bases at J, leaving 1 base unmatched. This CDR3 contains 14 residues. The germline gives CDR1 MNHEY, CDR2 SMNVEV (reference sequence). CDR3 DNA: TGTGCCAGCAGTTTCGGACTAGCGGGATACGAGCAGTACTTC. Translation: CASSFGLAGYEQYF.

This chain links TRBV7-2 with TRBJ1-2; a possible D gene is TRBD1 (5 bases). CDR1 is SGHTA and CDR2 is FQGNSA in the germline V gene. This CDR3 has 14 residues. Trimming removed 3 bases from V and 5 bases from J, with 13 bases in between. Here the CDR3 reads CASSFQGSAYGYTF. For the CDR3, the DNA is TGTGCCAGCAGCTTTCAGGGATCCGCTTATGGCTACACCTTC.

The rearrangement joins TRBV5-1 to TRBJ2-3; TRBD2 agrees at 9 bases. Trimming cost V 0 bases and J 3 bases; bases outside gene matches: 5. Germline V gene lookup returns CDR1 SGHRS and CDR2 YFSETQ. The CDR3 is 16 residues long. The CDR3 DNA sequence: TGCGCCAGCAGCTTGGCCAGCGCGGGGGGGACAGATACGCAGTATTTT. The encoded protein is CASSLASAGGTDTQYF.

The chain couples TRBV27 to TRBJ2-7, with unresolved D. CDR3 length: 14 residues. Trimming shortened V by 6 bases and J by 6 bases, and 18 bases separated the two germline ends. Germline CDR1 is MNHEY and CDR2 is SMNVEV (reference sequence). The CDR3 is CASSPLFLGFEQYF. As DNA, the CDR3 is TGTGCCAGCAGCCCCCTGTTCTTAGGATTCGAGCAGTACTTC.

This clone was seen once. The CDR3 is CASSDRVGYTF. The CDR3 coding sequence is TGTGCCAGTAGTGACAGGGTCGGCTACACCTTC. The chain has TRBV19 and TRBJ1-2; 7 bases agree with TRBD1. V shed 5 bases and J 8 bases; nucleotides not matched to a gene: 2. CDR1 is LNHDA and CDR2 is SQIVND in the germline V gene (reference sequence). The CDR3 runs to 11 residues.

This clone was seen once. The gene calls are TRBV5-1 and TRBJ2-7; 7 bases fit TRBD2. The CDR3 runs 15 residues. Per the germline V gene, CDR1 is SGHRS and CDR2 is YFSETQ. Losses at the gene ends were 3 bases for V and 2 bases for J; bases not matched to a gene: 8. The CDR3: CASSSSGGAAYEQYF. CDR3 nucleotide sequence: TGCGCCAGCAGCTCCTCGGGGGGTGCAGCCTACGAGCAGTACTTC.

About this clone itself: Relative to the germline gene, one junction end is altered; a read error may explain this. The chain couples TRBV7-7 to TRBJ2-7; 8 nucleotides agree with TRBD2. CDR1 is SSHAT, CDR2 FNYEAQ, per germline (reference sequence). The CDR3 covers 16 residues. CDR3 sequence reads: CASSSSRLASSYEQYF. In DNA form, the CDR3 reads TGTGCTAGCAGCTCAAGCAGACTAGCGAGCTCCTACGAGCAGTACTTC.